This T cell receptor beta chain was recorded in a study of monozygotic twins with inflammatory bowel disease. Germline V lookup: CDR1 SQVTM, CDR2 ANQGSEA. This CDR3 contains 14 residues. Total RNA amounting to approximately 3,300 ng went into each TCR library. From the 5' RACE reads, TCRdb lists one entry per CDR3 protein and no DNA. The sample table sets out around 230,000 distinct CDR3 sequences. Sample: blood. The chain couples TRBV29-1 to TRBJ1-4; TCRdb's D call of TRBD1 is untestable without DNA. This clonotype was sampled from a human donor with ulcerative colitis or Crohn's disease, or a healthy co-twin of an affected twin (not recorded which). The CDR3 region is CSASRTATNEKLFF.